This T cell receptor (beta chain) was found in a study of OX40 agonist ivuxolimab in advanced cancers. On the study more broadly: Prior checkpoint blockade (anti-PD-1, anti-PD-L1 or anti-CTLA-4) was permitted; less than 45% had it.

The protocol was immunoSEQ multiplex PCR, while the TCRdb copy is restricted to in-frame clones and leaves out a portion. The table has 45,000 to 60,000 clones, approximately 90% seen once. The sequence derives from an adult with an advanced solid tumor such as melanoma, head and neck, liver or kidney cancer. Specimen: CD4+ or CD8+ T cells sorted from blood, collected in a trial of the OX40 agonist ivuxolimab.

The CDR3 coding sequence is TGTGCCAGTAGTTACTTTACACTAGCCGGGGAGCTGTTTTTT. Its translation is CASSYFTLAGELFF. The rearrangement joins TRBV19 to TRBJ2-2, with a weak D call TRBD2 (5 bases). Germline-derived CDR1 and CDR2 are LNHDA and SQIVND (reference sequence). This CDR3 spans 14 amino acids. The germline V and J ends were trimmed by 5 bases and 6 bases, with 13 bases remaining between them.